This TCR beta chain is from a study of T cell repertoires in cytomegalovirus infection. This clonotype was observed a handful of times. Its specificity is not known. MiXCR was run by TCRdb on the reads, yielding one entry per CDR3 protein. This sample has about 830,000 distinct CDR3 sequences, with less than 35% found just once. V was cut by 1 base and J by 5 bases, with 16 bases left in between. The germline V gene has CDR1 SGHTS and CDR2 YDEGEE. The length of the CDR3 is 16 residues. The specimen comprised cultured CD8+ T cells from PBMCs, sampled from culture after CMV antigen stimulation. The clonotype comes from a human donor in good health (CMV status not recorded). Some clones in this sample may be carry-over from other donors' samples. The chain couples TRBV5-8 to TRBJ2-1; D is possibly TRBD2 (5 bases). This CDR3 is CASSLPPRAVHNEQFF. In DNA, the CDR3 is TGTGCCAGCAGCTTGCCTCCCAGAGCGGTTCACAATGAGCAGTTCTTC.